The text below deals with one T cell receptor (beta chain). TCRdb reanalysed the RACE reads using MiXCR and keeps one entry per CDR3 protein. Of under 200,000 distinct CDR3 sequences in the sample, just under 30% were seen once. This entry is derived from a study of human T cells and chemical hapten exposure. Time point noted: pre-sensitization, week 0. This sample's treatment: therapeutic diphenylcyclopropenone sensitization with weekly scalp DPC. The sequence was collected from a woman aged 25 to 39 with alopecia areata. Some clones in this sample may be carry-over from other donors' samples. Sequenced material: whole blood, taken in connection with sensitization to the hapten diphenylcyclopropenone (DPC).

The CDR3 nucleotides read TGTGCCAGCAGGGAGGTGAACAGTAAGGCCAATCAGCCCCAGCATTTT. It yields the protein CASREVNSKANQPQHF. This chain connects TRBV28 to TRBJ1-5; the D is unclear. The CDR3 spans 16 residues. The germline gives CDR1 MDHEN, CDR2 SYDVKM. The V end lost 6 bases, the J end lost 3 bases, and 18 bases lay between the germline ends.